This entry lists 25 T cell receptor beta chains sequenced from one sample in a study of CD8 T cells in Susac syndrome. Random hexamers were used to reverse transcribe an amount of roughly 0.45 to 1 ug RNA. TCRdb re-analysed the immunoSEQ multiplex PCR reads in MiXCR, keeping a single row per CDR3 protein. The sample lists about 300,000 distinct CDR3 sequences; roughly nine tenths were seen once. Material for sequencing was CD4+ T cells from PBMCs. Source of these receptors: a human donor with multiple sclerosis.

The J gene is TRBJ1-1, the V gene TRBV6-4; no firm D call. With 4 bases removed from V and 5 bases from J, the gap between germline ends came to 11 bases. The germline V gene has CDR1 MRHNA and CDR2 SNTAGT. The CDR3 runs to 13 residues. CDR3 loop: CASSVEEGTEAFF. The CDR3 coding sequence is TGTGCCAGCAGTGTTGAGGAGGGAACTGAAGCTTTCTTT.

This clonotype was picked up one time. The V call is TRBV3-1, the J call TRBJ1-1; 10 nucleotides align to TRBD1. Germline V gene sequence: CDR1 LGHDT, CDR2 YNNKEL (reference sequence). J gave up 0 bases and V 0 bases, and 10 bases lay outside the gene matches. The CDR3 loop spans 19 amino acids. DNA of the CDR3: TGTGCCAGCAGCCAAGATCGACGGACAGGGGGACGGTTGAACACTGAAGCTTTCTTT. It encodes CASSQDRRTGGRLNTEAFF.

Written as DNA, the CDR3 is TGCAGTGCTAGAGCCCCCCTAGGGACTAGCGGGGGCACAGATACGCAGTATTTT. It is translated as CSARAPLGTSGGTDTQYF. The chain links TRBV20-1 to TRBJ2-3, with 13 positions matching TRBD2. J lost 1 base, V lost 1 base, and 8 bases had no gene match. CDR1 DFQATT and CDR2 SNEGSKA come from the germline V gene (reference sequence). The CDR3 length is 18 residues.

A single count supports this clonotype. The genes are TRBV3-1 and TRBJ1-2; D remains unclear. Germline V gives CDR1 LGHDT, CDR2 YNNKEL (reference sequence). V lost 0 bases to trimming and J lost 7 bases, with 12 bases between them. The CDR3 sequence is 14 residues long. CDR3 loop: CASSQEDILGGYTF. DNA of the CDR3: TGTGCCAGCAGCCAAGAAGACATTTTGGGTGGCTACACCTTC.

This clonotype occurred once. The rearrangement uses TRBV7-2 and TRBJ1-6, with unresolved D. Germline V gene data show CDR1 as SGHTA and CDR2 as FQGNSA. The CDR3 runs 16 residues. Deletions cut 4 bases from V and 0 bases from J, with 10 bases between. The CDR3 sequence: CASSSEFSSYNSPLHF. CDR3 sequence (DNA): TGTGCCAGCAGCTCGGAGTTTAGCTCCTATAATTCACCCCTCCACTTT.

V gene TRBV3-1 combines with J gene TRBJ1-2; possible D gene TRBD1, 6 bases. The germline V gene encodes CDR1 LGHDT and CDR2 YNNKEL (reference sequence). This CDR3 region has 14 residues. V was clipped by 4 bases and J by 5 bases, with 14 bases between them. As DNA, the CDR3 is TGTGCCAGCAGCCGGTCTGACAGGAGTTATGGCTACACCTTC. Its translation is CASSRSDRSYGYTF. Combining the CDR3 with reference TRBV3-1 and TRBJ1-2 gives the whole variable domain DTAVSQTPKYLVTQMGNDKSIKCEQNLGHDTMYWYKQDSKKFLKIMFSYNNKELIINETVPNRFSPKSPDKAHLNLHINSLELGDSAVYFCASSRSDRSYGYTFGSGTRLTVV.

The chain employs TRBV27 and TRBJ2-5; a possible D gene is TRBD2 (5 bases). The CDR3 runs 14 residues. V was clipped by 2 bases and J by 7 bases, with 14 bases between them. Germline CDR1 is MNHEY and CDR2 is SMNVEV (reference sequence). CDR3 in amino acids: CASSLVSGWGTQYF. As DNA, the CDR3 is TGTGCCAGCAGTTTAGTTTCGGGGTGGGGGACCCAGTACTTC.

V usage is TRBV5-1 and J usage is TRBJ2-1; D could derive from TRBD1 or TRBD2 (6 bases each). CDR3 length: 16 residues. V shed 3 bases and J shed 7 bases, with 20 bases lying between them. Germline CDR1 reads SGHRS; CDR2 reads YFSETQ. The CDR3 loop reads CASSWRGDAMGNEQFF. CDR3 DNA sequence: TGCGCCAGCAGCTGGAGGGGGGACGCGATGGGGAATGAGCAGTTCTTC.

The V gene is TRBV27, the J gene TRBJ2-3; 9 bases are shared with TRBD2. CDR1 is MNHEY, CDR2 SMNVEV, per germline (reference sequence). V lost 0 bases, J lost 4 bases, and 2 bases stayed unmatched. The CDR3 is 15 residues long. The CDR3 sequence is CASSLSGLASDTQYF. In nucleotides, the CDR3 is TGTGCCAGCAGTTTATCGGGACTAGCCTCAGATACGCAGTATTTT.

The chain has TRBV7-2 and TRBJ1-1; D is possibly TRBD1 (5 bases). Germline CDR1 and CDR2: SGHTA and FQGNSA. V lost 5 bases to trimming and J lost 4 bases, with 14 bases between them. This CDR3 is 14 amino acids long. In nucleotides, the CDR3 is TGTGCCAGCAGCAACACGGGTGGGGGCACTGAAGCTTTCTTT. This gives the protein CASSNTGGGTEAFF. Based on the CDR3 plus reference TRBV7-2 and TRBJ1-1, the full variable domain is GAGVSQSPSNKVTEKGKDVELRCDPISGHTALYWYRQSLGQGLEFLIYFQGNSAPDKSGLPSDRFSAERTGGSVSTLTIQRTQQEDSAVYLCASSNTGGGTEAFFGQGTRLTVV.

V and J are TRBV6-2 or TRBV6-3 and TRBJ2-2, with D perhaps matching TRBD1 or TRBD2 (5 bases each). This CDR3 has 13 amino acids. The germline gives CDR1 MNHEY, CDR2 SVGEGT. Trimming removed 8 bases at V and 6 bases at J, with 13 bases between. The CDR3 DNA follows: TGTGCCAGCCTCGGGACGTACGCCGGGGAGCTGTTTTTT. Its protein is CASLGTYAGELFF.

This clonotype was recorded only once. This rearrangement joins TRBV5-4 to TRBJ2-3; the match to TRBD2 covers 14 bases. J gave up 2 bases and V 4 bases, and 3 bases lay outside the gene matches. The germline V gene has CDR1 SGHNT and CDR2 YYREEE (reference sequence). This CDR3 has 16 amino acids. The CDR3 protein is CASSPGLAGDTDTQYF. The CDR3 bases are TGTGCCAGCAGCCCGGGACTAGCGGGGGACACAGATACGCAGTATTTT.

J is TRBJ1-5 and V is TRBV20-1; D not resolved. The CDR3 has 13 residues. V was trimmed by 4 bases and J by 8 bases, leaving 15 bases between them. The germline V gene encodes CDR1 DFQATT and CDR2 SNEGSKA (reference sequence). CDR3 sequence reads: CSATRRGKEPQHF. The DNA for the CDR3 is TGCAGTGCTACCCGGCGGGGTAAGGAGCCCCAGCATTTT.

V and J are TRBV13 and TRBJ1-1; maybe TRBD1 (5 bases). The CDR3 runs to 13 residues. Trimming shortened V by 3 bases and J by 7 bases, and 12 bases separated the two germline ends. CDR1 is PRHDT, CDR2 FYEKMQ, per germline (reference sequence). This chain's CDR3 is CASSFQGEGEAFF. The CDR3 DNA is TGTGCCAGCAGCTTCCAGGGAGAGGGTGAAGCTTTCTTT.

CDR3 protein: CASSQGSRPPYEQYF. The CDR3 DNA reads as TGTGCCAGTAGCCAGGGCTCTAGACCTCCCTACGAGCAGTACTTC. V is TRBV19 and J is TRBJ2-7; D possibly corresponds to TRBD1 (5 bases). CDR1 and CDR2 from the germline V gene are LNHDA and SQIVND (reference sequence). With 6 bases removed from V and 2 bases from J, the gap between germline ends came to 17 bases. This CDR3 has 15 amino acids.

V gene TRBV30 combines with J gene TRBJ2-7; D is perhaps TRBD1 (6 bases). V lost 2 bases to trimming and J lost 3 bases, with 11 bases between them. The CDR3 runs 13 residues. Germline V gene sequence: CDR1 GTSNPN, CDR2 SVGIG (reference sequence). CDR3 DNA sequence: TGTGCCTGGAGTCAAGGGGGAGACTACGAGCAGTACTTC. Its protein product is CAWSQGGDYEQYF.

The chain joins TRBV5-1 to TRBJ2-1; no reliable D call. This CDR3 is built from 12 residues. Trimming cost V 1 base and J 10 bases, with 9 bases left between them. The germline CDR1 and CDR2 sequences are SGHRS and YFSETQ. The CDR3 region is CASSLTSVEQFF. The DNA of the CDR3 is TGCGCCAGCAGCTTGACTTCGGTCGAGCAGTTCTTC.

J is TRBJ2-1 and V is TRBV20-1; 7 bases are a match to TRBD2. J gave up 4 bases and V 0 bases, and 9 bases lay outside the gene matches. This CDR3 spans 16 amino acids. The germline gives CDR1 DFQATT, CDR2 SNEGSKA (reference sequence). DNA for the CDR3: TGCAGTGCTAGAGATCATTTGGGGGGGGTTTACAATGAGCAGTTCTTC. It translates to CSARDHLGGVYNEQFF.

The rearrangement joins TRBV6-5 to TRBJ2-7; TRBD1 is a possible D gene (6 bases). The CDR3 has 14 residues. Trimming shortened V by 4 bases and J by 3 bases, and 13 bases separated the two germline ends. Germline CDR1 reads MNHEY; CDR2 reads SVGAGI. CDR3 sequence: CASSSPGAVYEQYF. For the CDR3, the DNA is TGTGCCAGCAGTTCGCCAGGGGCGGTCTACGAGCAGTACTTC.

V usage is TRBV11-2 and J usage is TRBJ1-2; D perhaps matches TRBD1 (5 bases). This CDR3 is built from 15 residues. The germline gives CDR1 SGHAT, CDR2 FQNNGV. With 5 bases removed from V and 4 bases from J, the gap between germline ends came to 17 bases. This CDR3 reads CASSPKGSRAYGYTF. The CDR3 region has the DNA TGTGCCAGCAGCCCCAAAGGCTCCAGGGCCTATGGCTACACCTTC.

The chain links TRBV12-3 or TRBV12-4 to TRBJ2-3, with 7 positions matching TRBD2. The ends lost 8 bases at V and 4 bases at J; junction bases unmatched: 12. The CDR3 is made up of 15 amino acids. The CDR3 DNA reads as TGTGCCAGCCGAAGGGAGGGAGGGAGGTCAGATACGCAGTATTTT. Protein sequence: CASRREGGRSDTQYF.

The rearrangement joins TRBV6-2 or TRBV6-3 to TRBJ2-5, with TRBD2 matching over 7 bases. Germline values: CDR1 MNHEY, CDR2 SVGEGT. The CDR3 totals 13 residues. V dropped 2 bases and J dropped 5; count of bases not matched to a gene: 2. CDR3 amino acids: CASSYSGVETQYF. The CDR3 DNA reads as TGTGCCAGCAGTTACAGCGGGGTCGAGACCCAGTACTTC.

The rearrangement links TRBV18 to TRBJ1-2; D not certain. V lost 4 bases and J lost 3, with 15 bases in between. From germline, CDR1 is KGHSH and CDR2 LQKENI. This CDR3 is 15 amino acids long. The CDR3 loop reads CASSQQLPFDYGYTF. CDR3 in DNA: TGTGCCAGCTCACAACAGCTACCTTTCGACTATGGCTACACCTTC.

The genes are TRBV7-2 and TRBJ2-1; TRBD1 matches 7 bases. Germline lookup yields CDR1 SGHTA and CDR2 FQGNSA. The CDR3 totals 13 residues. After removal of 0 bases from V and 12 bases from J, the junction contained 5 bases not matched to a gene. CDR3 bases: TGTGCCAGCAGCTTAGCAGGGGGCGGACGGCAGTTCTTC. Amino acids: CASSLAGGGRQFF.

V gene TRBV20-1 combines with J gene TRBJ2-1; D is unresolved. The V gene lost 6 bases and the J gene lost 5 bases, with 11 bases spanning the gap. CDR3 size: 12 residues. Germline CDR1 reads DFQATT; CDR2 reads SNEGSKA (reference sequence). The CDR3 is CSANLIDNEQFF. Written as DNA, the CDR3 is TGCAGTGCAAACCTGATAGACAATGAGCAGTTCTTC.